The 20 T cell receptor beta chains presented below share a single source sample, sequenced in a study of blood T cells in healthy people across ages. With a J-beta primer mix and a sample-barcoded 5' primer, a second PCR ran about 6 to 11 cycles. One entry per CDR3 protein results from TCRdb running MiXCR on the 5' RACE reads. Of hundreds of thousands of distinct CDR3 sequences listed, approximately 31% were seen once; the top ten hold about 16%. The source material was blood. All receptors come from an elderly woman in good health.

This clonotype appeared a few times. One base away lies a much larger clone, so this may be a sequencing read error. The genes are TRBV7-2 and TRBJ2-1; D assignment may be TRBD1 or TRBD2 (5 bases each). CDR3 length: 11 amino acids. The germline V gene encodes CDR1 SGHTA and CDR2 FQGNSA. Trimming pared 6 bases from V and 15 bases from J, leaving 15 bases between. The CDR3: CASRAGTIGFF. The CDR3, as DNA: TGTGCCAGCAGAGCAGGGACGATTGGGTTCTTC.

In its sample, this clonotype was seen once. One end of the junction is discordant with germline, which a read error may explain. The chain recombines TRBV5-5 with TRBJ2-5; a weak D match, TRBD2 (5 bases). The CDR3 totals 14 residues. Germline CDR1 is SGHKS and CDR2 is YYEKEE (reference sequence). CDR3 residues: CAGSFNGLVDEQYF. CDR3 nucleotide sequence: TGTGCCGGCAGCTTTAACGGACTGGTGGATGAGCAGTACTTC.

This clonotype came up many times. The chain has TRBV29-1 and TRBJ2-5; TRBD1 aligns across 9 bases. The CDR3 sequence is 14 residues long. V lost 4 bases and J lost 4; bases outside the gene matches: 7. CDR1 and CDR2 (germline): SQVTM, ANQGSEA. The chain's CDR3 is CSVVWTGVTETQYF. The CDR3, as DNA: TGCAGCGTTGTGTGGACAGGGGTGACAGAGACCCAGTACTTC.

CDR3 in DNA: TGCAGTGCTAGAGCCCCGAGTACCTACGAGCAGTACTTC. Translating gives CSARAPSTYEQYF. The V gene is TRBV20-1, the J gene TRBJ2-7, with no clear D. The CDR3 totals 13 residues. V was shortened by 1 base and J by 2 bases, with 9 bases between the two germline ends. Germline V gene lookup returns CDR1 DFQATT and CDR2 SNEGSKA (reference sequence).

In this sample, this clonotype turned up a few times. The chain joins TRBV27 to TRBJ1-4, with D possibly TRBD1 on 5 matching bases. The V and J ends lost 6 bases and 0 bases respectively, with 11 bases between them. The CDR3 totals 15 residues. In germline, CDR1 is MNHEY, CDR2 SMNVEV (reference sequence). The CDR3 here is CASRGDGSTNEKLFF. CDR3 DNA sequence: TGTGCCAGCAGAGGGGACGGATCAACTAATGAAAAACTGTTTTTT.

Only a few counts were recorded for this clonotype. The chain is built from TRBV19 and TRBJ2-5; tentative D call: TRBD1 (6 bases). The better agreement between TRBJ2-7 and the DNA end casts doubt on the J call. Germline CDR1 LNHDA, CDR2 SQIVND (reference sequence). This CDR3 spans 11 amino acids. The CDR3 DNA reads TGTGCCAGTGCGACAGGTTCCGAGCAGTACTTC. Its protein product is CASATGSEQYF.

This clonotype has only a few counts. CDR3 residues: CSADTSGVSYTF. The CDR3 region has the DNA TGCAGTGCCGACACCTCAGGGGTCAGCTACACCTTC. The V and J genes are TRBV20-1 and TRBJ1-2; maybe TRBD1 (6 bases). The V and J ends lost 6 bases and 9 bases respectively, with 17 bases between them. The CDR3 sequence is 12 residues long. Germline V CDR1 and CDR2: DFQATT, SNEGSKA (reference sequence).

The rearrangement joins TRBV18 to TRBJ1-1; D unclear. Looked up from germline, CDR1 is KGHSH and CDR2 is LQKENI. With 6 bases removed from V and 3 bases from J, the gap between germline ends came to 14 bases. CDR3 length: 14 amino acids. The DNA for the CDR3 is TGTGCCAGCTCCGGCCGGGTTGGGGACACTGAAGCTTTCTTT. Its translation: CASSGRVGDTEAFF.

This clonotype came up many times. The rearrangement links TRBV7-3 to TRBJ2-7; either TRBD1 or TRBD2 may fit D (5 bases each). With 5 bases removed from V and 6 bases from J, the gap between germline ends came to 17 bases. CDR1 is SGHTA and CDR2 is FQGTGA in the germline V gene. The CDR3 covers 14 residues. CDR3 coding DNA: TGTGCCAGCAGCCCCCTAGGTGAGGGGTCCGAGCAGTACTTC. Translating gives CASSPLGEGSEQYF.

V and J are TRBV24-1 and TRBJ2-1; D may correspond to TRBD1 or TRBD2 (5 bases each). Germline CDR1 KGHDR, CDR2 SFDVKD. This CDR3 spans 13 amino acids. The ends were cut back, 5 bases at V and 9 bases at J, with 13 bases in the middle. CDR3: CATSAGLGVEQFF. CDR3 nucleotide sequence: TGTGCCACCAGTGCCGGATTGGGGGTTGAGCAGTTCTTC.

At least ten counts were recorded for this clonotype. A much larger clone differs by one base, so this may be a read error. The V gene is TRBV20-1, the J gene TRBJ2-5; 16 positions match TRBD2. After removal of 5 bases from V and 11 bases from J, the junction contained 17 bases not matched to a gene. The CDR3 covers 17 residues. Germline V gene data show CDR1 as DFQATT and CDR2 as SNEGSKA (reference sequence). CDR3 nucleotide sequence: TGCAGTGCTCGCAGGGGGACTAGCGGGGGGGCCCACAATGAGCAGTACTTC. Amino acids: CSARRGTSGGAHNEQYF.

Many counts were recorded for this clonotype. The CDR3 DNA is TGTGCCAGCAGCTTAGAAGCTCTAGCGGGGAATAAGCAGTTCTTC. Translating it yields CASSLEALAGNKQFF. The chain links TRBV7-8 to TRBJ2-1, with 9 nucleotides matching TRBD2. The ends lost 1 base at V and 11 bases at J; junction bases unmatched: 9. Germline CDR1 SGHVS, CDR2 FQNEAQ. The length of the CDR3 is 15 residues.

Concerning this clonotype itself: This may be a read error: a much more frequent sequence differs by one nucleotide. The chain carries TRBV9 and TRBJ2-7; either TRBD1 or TRBD2 may supply D (5 bases each). V lost 3 bases to trimming and J lost 6 bases, with 19 bases between them. The CDR3 consists of 15 residues. Germline V gives CDR1 SGDLS, CDR2 YYNGEE. CDR3 nucleotide sequence: TGTGCCAGCAGCGCACGAGGGGCCCTCGGGGTCGAGCAGTACTTC. Protein sequence: CASSARGALGVEQYF.

This clonotype has a count of ten or more. V usage is TRBV10-3 and J usage is TRBJ1-6, with a tentative D call TRBD1 (6 bases). Trimming stripped 6 bases from V and 5 bases from J, with 14 bases between. There are 15 residues in the CDR3. The germline CDR1 and CDR2 sequences are ENHRY and SYGVKD. The CDR3 is CAIRGRQEDNSPLHF. DNA of the CDR3: TGTGCCATCAGAGGGAGACAGGAAGATAATTCACCCCTCCACTTT.

This clonotype was detected a few times. The chain couples TRBV20-1 to TRBJ2-7, with D possibly matching TRBD2 (6 bases). The DNA end is more similar to TRBJ2-5, so the J call may be wrong. Per the germline V gene, CDR1 is DFQATT and CDR2 is SNEGSKA (reference sequence). CDR3 length: 13 amino acids. CDR3 sequence: CSAREEGTKTQYF. For the CDR3, the DNA is TGCAGTGCTAGAGAGGAGGGAACCAAGACCCAGTACTTC.

This clonotype has ten or more counts. The gene calls are TRBV20-1 and TRBJ1-1; 7 bases match TRBD1. The CDR3 loop spans 14 amino acids. V lost 6 bases, J lost 2 bases, and 9 bases stayed unmatched. CDR1 and CDR2 (germline): DFQATT, SNEGSKA (reference sequence). The CDR3 loop is CSATATGRNTEAFF. DNA for the CDR3: TGCAGTGCGACAGCGACAGGGCGCAACACTGAAGCTTTCTTT.

This clonotype was recorded a few times. This sequence may be a read error, since a much larger clone differs from it by one base. This chain links TRBV20-1 with TRBJ2-1; 9 positions match TRBD1. The end of the DNA fits TRBJ2-7 better, so the J call may be wrong. CDR1 is DFQATT, CDR2 SNEGSKA, per germline (reference sequence). The CDR3 runs to 12 residues. The CDR3 loop is CSGDRAYNEQYF. The CDR3 bases are TGCAGTGGGGACAGGGCATACAATGAGCAGTACTTC.

This clonotype came up many times. This sequence joins TRBV5-1 and TRBJ2-5; D may be TRBD1 (6 bases). This CDR3 region has 15 residues. The V gene lost 0 bases and the J gene lost 4 bases, with 13 bases spanning the gap. Germline CDR1 is SGHRS and CDR2 is YFSETQ. CDR3 protein: CASSLGQGSPETQYF. The CDR3 region has the DNA TGCGCCAGCAGCTTGGGTCAGGGGTCCCCAGAGACCCAGTACTTC.

This clonotype showed up many times. This chain uses TRBV29-1 with TRBJ1-2, with TRBD1 as a possible D gene (6 bases). The CDR3 sequence is 13 residues long. Germline CDR1 SQVTM, CDR2 ANQGSEA. V dropped 7 bases and J dropped 7 bases, with 19 bases sitting between them. CDR3: CSAESPGGGGYTF. CDR3 sequence (DNA): TGCAGCGCCGAGTCTCCCGGAGGGGGTGGCTACACCTTC. Based on the CDR3 plus reference TRBV29-1 and TRBJ1-2, the full variable domain is SAVISQKPSRDICQRGTSLTIQCQVDSQVTMMFWYRQQPGQSLTLIATANQGSEATYESGFVIDKFPISRPNLTFSTLTVSNMSPEDSSIYLCSAESPGGGGYTFGSGTRLTVV.

This clonotype was counted ten times or more. This chain joins TRBV7-2 and TRBJ2-6, with D perhaps TRBD1 (6 bases). The CDR3 length is 15 residues. Germline V gene data show CDR1 as SGHTA and CDR2 as FQGNSA. The germline V and J ends were trimmed by 5 bases and 2 bases, with 10 bases remaining between them. The CDR3 sequence is CASSPRTAGANVLTF. In DNA, the CDR3 is TGTGCCAGCAGCCCTCGGACAGCTGGGGCCAACGTCCTGACTTTC.